The source of this T cell receptor beta chain is a study of OX40 agonist ivuxolimab in advanced cancers. Germline CDR1 and CDR2: SGHTA and FQGNSA. V shed 5 bases, J shed 3 bases, and the junction held 8 bases outside the gene matches. This CDR3 region has 15 residues. Data came from immunoSEQ multiplex PCR; TCRdb stores just in-frame clones and leaves some out. The data hold roughly 60,000 clones, with around 93% observed a single time. The material was CD4+ or CD8+ T cells sorted from blood, obtained in a trial of the OX40 agonist ivuxolimab. This receptor was obtained from an adult with an advanced solid tumor such as melanoma, head and neck, liver or kidney cancer. The V call is TRBV7-2, the J call TRBJ2-7; 9 nucleotides line up with TRBD1. The CDR3, as DNA: TGTGCCAGCAGCCTACAGGGGGCGTTAGGCTACGAGCAGTACTTC. Translation gives CASSLQGALGYEQYF.